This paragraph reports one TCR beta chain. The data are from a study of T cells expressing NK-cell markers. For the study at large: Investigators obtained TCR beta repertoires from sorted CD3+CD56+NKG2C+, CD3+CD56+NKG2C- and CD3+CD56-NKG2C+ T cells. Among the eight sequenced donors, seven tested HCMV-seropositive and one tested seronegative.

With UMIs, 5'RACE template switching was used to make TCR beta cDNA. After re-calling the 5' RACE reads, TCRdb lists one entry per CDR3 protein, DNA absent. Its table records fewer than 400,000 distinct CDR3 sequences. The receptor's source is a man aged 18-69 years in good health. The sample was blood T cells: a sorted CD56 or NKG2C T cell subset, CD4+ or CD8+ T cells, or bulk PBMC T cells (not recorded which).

The CDR3 reads CASSLAGGAGTGELFF. The chain links TRBV5-1 to TRBJ2-2; with no DNA, the TCRdb D assignment of TRBD1 cannot be verified. The CDR3 has 16 residues. In germline, CDR1 is SGHRS, CDR2 YFSETQ.